This TCR beta chain was observed in a study of identical twins. Overall study findings and caveats: Models came in too low on out-of-frame TCR alpha sharing in monozygotic twins. Instead of following the same donors, the conclusions were based on cross-sectional statistical analysis. Low generation probability was overrepresented in out-of-frame alpha sequences shared by twins.

At least ten counts were recorded for this clonotype. Its antigen remains unknown. V was clipped by 6 bases and J by 2 bases, with 7 bases between them. This CDR3 is built from 12 residues. TCRdb recomputed calls from the 5' RACE reads with MiXCR, one row per CDR3 protein. The sample includes roughly 250,000 distinct CDR3 sequences, roughly an eighth of them seen just once. The sequence was obtained from a woman aged 18 to 35 in good health. The chain recombines TRBV12-3 or TRBV12-4 with TRBJ1-2; D ambiguous. Sequencing input: memory (CD45RO+) T cells sorted from blood. The CDR3 DNA reads as TGTGCCAGCAGACTACAGAACTATGGCTACACCTTC. Translation gives CASRLQNYGYTF.